The present TCR beta chain was sequenced within a study of blood T cell repertoires in COVID-19. Seattle participants joined during active infection and were tracked over time. Data came from immunoSEQ multiplex PCR; TCRdb stores just in-frame clones and leaves some out. Among approximately 120,000 clones listed, approximately 81% were seen once. The sequence was obtained from a man at least 80 years old with COVID-19, enrolled during active disease. Material for sequencing was peripheral blood.

The CDR3 DNA reads as TGTGCCAGCTTAAAGGGACAAGGAAGCCCAGGGTGGTACTTC. This gives the protein CASLKGQGSPGWYF. V gene TRBV6-5 combines with J gene TRBJ2-7, with D maybe TRBD1 (6 bases). V lost 8 bases to trimming and J lost 12 bases, with 26 bases between them. In germline, CDR1 is MNHEY, CDR2 SVGAGI. The CDR3 has 14 residues.